The 31 T cell receptor beta chains reported below all come from one sample, sequenced in a study of neurological immune-mediated disorders. TCRdb recomputed calls from the 5' RACE reads with MiXCR, one row per CDR3 protein. This table has 66,000 or so distinct CDR3 sequences, around 5.2% appearing once. Sequencing used PBMCs. Receptors were obtained from a woman aged 25 to 39 with multiple sclerosis.

This clonotype was observed many times. CDR3 region: CASSEQGFYEQYF. Here the CDR3 DNA reads TGTGCCAGCAGTGAACAGGGCTTCTACGAGCAGTACTTC. The V call is TRBV12-3 or TRBV12-4, the J call TRBJ2-7, with a tentative D call TRBD1 (6 bases). The CDR3 is made up of 13 amino acids. V lost 5 bases to trimming and J lost 3 bases, with 11 bases between them.

This clonotype was found many times. V is TRBV4-2 and J is TRBJ2-4, with 13 bases fitting TRBD2. Trimming cost V 0 bases and J 1 base; bases outside gene matches: 6. The germline V gene encodes CDR1 LGHNA and CDR2 YNFKEQ. The CDR3 is 19 residues long. CDR3: CASSQELAGGPLAKNIQYF. Here the CDR3 DNA reads TGTGCCAGCAGCCAAGAACTAGCGGGGGGGCCCCTTGCCAAAAACATTCAGTACTTC.

This clonotype has a handful of counts. Written as DNA, the CDR3 is TGCGCCAGCAGCTCCGGACTAGCGGGTGAGACCCAGTACTTC. Translated: CASSSGLAGETQYF. The rearrangement links TRBV5-1 to TRBJ2-5, with 11 bases lining up with TRBD2. Losses at the gene ends were 3 bases for V and 5 bases for J; bases not matched to a gene: 3. The CDR3 contains 14 residues. The germline CDR1 and CDR2 sequences are SGHRS and YFSETQ.

As concerns this clonotype: A much larger clone lies one base from this, so it may be a read error. The genes are TRBV20-1 and TRBJ2-1; tentative D call: TRBD2 (5 bases). The CDR3 covers 11 residues. Germline-derived CDR1 and CDR2 are DFQATT and SNEGSKA (reference sequence). V was clipped by 7 bases and J by 7 bases, with 11 bases between them. The CDR3 region is CSVAIANEQFF. The CDR3 bases are TGCAGTGTCGCAATAGCGAATGAGCAGTTCTTC.

This clonotype was recorded at least ten times. The chain is built from TRBV7-2 and TRBJ1-2; D is undetermined. The ends were cut back, 4 bases at V and 6 bases at J, with 6 bases in the middle. Germline V gives CDR1 SGHTA, CDR2 FQGNSA. CDR3 length: 11 residues. This CDR3 is CASSSTDGYTF. As DNA, the CDR3 is TGTGCCAGCAGCTCAACGGATGGCTACACCTTC.

There are many counts of this clonotype. V gene TRBV6-6 combines with J gene TRBJ2-1, with D unresolved. CDR3 length equals 11 residues. Deletions cut 2 bases from V and 7 bases from J, with 3 bases between. Germline V CDR1 and CDR2: MNHNY, SVGAGI (reference sequence). The CDR3 protein is CASSYMNEQFF. In DNA, the CDR3 is TGTGCCAGCAGTTACATGAATGAGCAGTTCTTC.

This clonotype was picked up many times. V and J are TRBV5-1 and TRBJ1-6, with 7 bases lining up with TRBD1. CDR1 and CDR2 from the germline V gene are SGHRS and YFSETQ. The J segment lost 7 bases and the V segment lost 2 bases, leaving 6 bases of the junction unmatched. The CDR3 extends over 15 amino acids. Written as DNA, the CDR3 is TGCGCCAGCAGCTTAACCGGGACAGTGAATTCACCCCTCCACTTT. Translating gives CASSLTGTVNSPLHF.

This clonotype came up many times. V usage is TRBV12-3 or TRBV12-4 and J usage is TRBJ1-2; 9 bases align to TRBD1. Germline trimming cut 6 bases from V and 6 bases from J; bases unmatched to any gene: 11. CDR3 length equals 15 residues. This CDR3 is CASRAGQGSMDGYTF. For the CDR3, the DNA is TGTGCCAGCAGGGCGGGACAGGGTAGTATGGATGGCTACACCTTC.

This clonotype was detected ten times or more. This sequence joins TRBV4-1 and TRBJ1-5, with D possibly TRBD1 on 6 matching bases. Trimming shortened V by 1 base and J by 4 bases, and 11 bases separated the two germline ends. The germline CDR1 and CDR2 sequences are MGHRA and YSYEKL. The CDR3 has 15 residues. The CDR3 nucleotides are TGCGCCAGCAGCCAAGTTGTTACAGGGAATCAGCCCCAGCATTTT. Translated: CASSQVVTGNQPQHF.

This clonotype was seen many times. The chain has TRBV3-1 and TRBJ2-7; D is perhaps TRBD1 (6 bases). Germline CDR1 LGHDT, CDR2 YNNKEL (reference sequence). The CDR3 has 14 residues. V lost 5 bases, J lost 0 bases, and 11 bases lay in between. For the CDR3, the DNA is TGTGCCAGCAGCTATCGGGACATCTCCTACGAGCAGTACTTC. Amino acid sequence: CASSYRDISYEQYF.

The table lists this clonotype with many counts. The rearrangement uses TRBV7-2 and TRBJ2-2; 8 bases match TRBD1. V lost 7 bases, J lost 1 base, and 8 bases stayed unmatched. The V gene's germline CDR1 is SGHTA and CDR2 FQGNSA. The CDR3 sequence is 16 residues long. The CDR3 DNA reads TGTGCCAGCATCCAACAGGGGGACGGGAACACCGGGGAGCTGTTTTTT. This codes for CASIQQGDGNTGELFF.

This clonotype was seen repeatedly, ten times or more. J is TRBJ2-7 and V is TRBV21-1; the D call TRBD1 from the table was never checked on the DNA. TRBV21-1 is shown as a pseudogene. This CDR3 has 18 residues. DNA of the CDR3: TGTGCCAGCAGCGTCCGGGACAGGGAAAGAAATATTTACTACGAGCAGTACTTC. This codes for CASSVRDRERNIYYEQYF.

This clonotype has just a few counts. The genes are TRBV30 and TRBJ2-2, with TRBD1 matching over 8 bases. CDR3 length: 13 residues. J lost 2 bases, V lost 4 bases, and 0 bases had no gene match. Germline CDR1 and CDR2: GTSNPN and SVGIG (reference sequence). CDR3 bases: TGTGCCTGGACAGGGGGCAACACCGGGGAGCTGTTTTTT. Translating gives CAWTGGNTGELFF.

This clonotype was detected ten times or more. The rearrangement links TRBV5-1 to TRBJ2-2; TRBD1 agrees at 9 bases. The CDR3 extends over 18 amino acids. V shed 3 bases and J 0 bases; nucleotides not matched to a gene: 9. Germline-derived CDR1 and CDR2 are SGHRS and YFSETQ. CDR3 sequence (DNA): TGCGCCAGCAGCTCACCTCCGGGACAGGGAGCGAACACCGGGGAGCTGTTTTTT. This sequence encodes CASSSPPGQGANTGELFF.

This clonotype appeared many times. The rearrangement joins TRBV20-1 to TRBJ1-2; D is ambiguous. The V gene lost 8 bases and the J gene lost 4 bases, with 20 bases spanning the gap. This CDR3 region has 14 residues. CDR1 DFQATT and CDR2 SNEGSKA come from the germline V gene (reference sequence). CDR3 amino acids: CSCPPGGHVYGYTF. CDR3 sequence (DNA): TGCAGTTGCCCACCCGGCGGGCATGTCTATGGCTACACCTTC.

This clonotype has a count of ten or more. The chain combines TRBV5-1 with TRBJ2-5, with TRBD1 matching 9 bases. The germline V gene has CDR1 SGHRS and CDR2 YFSETQ. This CDR3 contains 14 residues. Trimming took 4 bases from V and 4 from J; bases not matched to a gene: 5. CDR3 nucleotides: TGCGCCAGCAGCCCGGTGGACAGGGGAGAGACCCAGTACTTC. Its translation: CASSPVDRGETQYF.

Ten or more counts support this clonotype. This chain links TRBV5-5 with TRBJ1-2; D may be TRBD1 (6 bases). Germline lookup yields CDR1 SGHKS and CDR2 YYEKEE (reference sequence). This CDR3 region has 17 residues. V was cut by 6 bases and J by 2 bases, with 23 bases left in between. This chain's CDR3 is CASTSFYQKGDNYGYTF. The CDR3, as DNA: TGTGCCAGCACCTCCTTCTATCAAAAGGGGGACAACTATGGCTACACCTTC.

The chain has TRBV19 and TRBJ2-2, with 9 bases lining up with TRBD1. The ends lost 9 bases at V and 5 bases at J; junction bases unmatched: 7. The CDR3 loop spans 14 amino acids. In germline, CDR1 is LNHDA, CDR2 SQIVND (reference sequence). This CDR3 is CASAATGGTGELFF. The CDR3 bases are TGTGCCAGCGCCGCGACAGGGGGTACCGGGGAGCTGTTTTTT.

This clonotype was detected many times. J is TRBJ2-5 and V is TRBV7-7; possibly TRBD1 for D (6 bases). The V gene's germline CDR1 is SSHAT and CDR2 FNYEAQ (reference sequence). The CDR3 has 13 amino acids. CDR3 sequence (DNA): TGTGCTAGCGCAACAGGGCGCCAAGAGACCCAGTACTTC. Translated, it gives CASATGRQETQYF.

This clonotype came up a few times. The V and J genes are TRBV7-6 and TRBJ1-5; the D gene is possibly TRBD1 (5 bases). The length of the CDR3 is 14 residues. The V gene lost 1 base and the J gene lost 3 bases, with 7 bases spanning the gap. From germline, CDR1 is SGHVS and CDR2 FNYEAQ. The CDR3: CASSLGDDNQPQHF. Written as DNA, the CDR3 is TGTGCCAGCAGCTTAGGGGACGACAATCAGCCCCAGCATTTT.

This clonotype was seen at least ten times. This rearrangement joins TRBV5-5 to TRBJ1-5; 7 nucleotides align to TRBD1. With 0 bases clipped from V and 11 bases from J, the junction kept 14 bases outside the gene matches. Germline V gene sequence: CDR1 SGHKS, CDR2 YYEKEE (reference sequence). The CDR3 totals 16 residues. The CDR3, as DNA: TGTGCCAGCAGCTTGGGGGGGACAGAAGATCAGCGGTCCCAGCATTTT. Protein sequence: CASSLGGTEDQRSQHF.

There are a few counts of this clonotype. This chain links TRBV9 with TRBJ2-7, with D unresolved. Between the trimmed V and J ends, which lost 0 bases and 0 bases, there was a span of 7 bases. The CDR3 consists of 14 residues. The V gene's germline CDR1 is SGDLS and CDR2 YYNGEE. CDR3 residues: CASSVDGFSYEQYF. The CDR3 DNA is TGTGCCAGCAGCGTAGACGGCTTCTCCTACGAGCAGTACTTC. Full variable domain (remainder filled in from reference TRBV9 and TRBJ2-7): DSGVTQTPKHLITATGQRVTLRCSPRSGDLSVYWYQQSLDQGLQFLIQYYNGEERAKGNILERFSAQQFPDLHSELNLSSLELGDSALYFCASSVDGFSYEQYFGPGTRLTVT.

The table lists this clonotype with many counts. The gene calls are TRBV12-3 or TRBV12-4 and TRBJ2-1; TRBD2 matches at 7 bases. The junction had 2 bases not matched to a gene; V was cut back by 1 base and J by 2 bases. The length of the CDR3 is 15 residues. The CDR3 here is CASSLGGGAYNEQFF. In DNA, the CDR3 is TGTGCCAGCAGTTTAGGTGGGGGGGCCTACAATGAGCAGTTCTTC.

This clonotype was seen many times. The CDR3 DNA reads as TGTGCCAGCAGCTTAGACCTTCACGGTGAGCAGTTCTTC. Its translation is CASSLDLHGEQFF. J is TRBJ2-1 and V is TRBV7-2; the D is unclear. In germline, CDR1 is SGHTA, CDR2 FQGNSA. The CDR3 contains 13 residues. Trimming took off 1 base at V and 9 bases at J, with 10 bases between the two ends.

The chain has TRBV5-1 and TRBJ2-3, with D uncertain. CDR1 and CDR2 (germline): SGHRS, YFSETQ. Trimming took 4 bases from V and 0 from J, leaving 18 bases between them. CDR3 length: 17 amino acids. In nucleotides, the CDR3 is TGCGCCAGCAGCCGCAGCCCCGTGGTGGGTAGCACAGATACGCAGTATTTT. Translating gives CASSRSPVVGSTDTQYF.

This clonotype was detected only a few times. The CDR3 DNA is TGCGCCAGCAGCTCCTTCGCAGCCGGGACAGGGGGCTTTGGCTCTGGAAACACCATATATTTT. It translates to CASSSFAAGTGGFGSGNTIYF. The chain has TRBV5-1 and TRBJ1-3; 12 bases are a match to TRBD1. The CDR3 has 21 residues. V trimming: 3 bases; J trimming: 0 bases; junction bases outside the gene matches: 16. Germline lookup yields CDR1 SGHRS and CDR2 YFSETQ.

In its sample, this clonotype was seen many times. The J gene is TRBJ1-1, the V gene TRBV29-1; D unresolved. Germline V gives CDR1 SQVTM, CDR2 ANQGSEA. Trimming stripped 6 bases from V and 2 bases from J, with 7 bases between. CDR3 size: 11 residues. The CDR3 bases are TGCAGCGTGAAGACCAACACTGAAGCTTTCTTT. This sequence encodes CSVKTNTEAFF.

In this sample, this clonotype turned up many times. The chain recombines TRBV7-8 with TRBJ1-5; 7 positions match TRBD1. The CDR3 totals 16 residues. CDR1 SGHVS and CDR2 FQNEAQ come from the germline V gene. The trim removed 2 bases at V and 6 bases at J, leaving 10 bases unmatched. The CDR3 protein is CASSLSAGGIAQPQHF. CDR3 sequence (DNA): TGTGCCAGCAGCTTATCGGCAGGGGGTATTGCTCAGCCCCAGCATTTT.

There are many counts of this clonotype. The chain employs TRBV6-5 and TRBJ2-7, with D possibly TRBD1 on 5 matching bases. Per germline, CDR1 MNHEY and CDR2 SVGAGI. The CDR3 has 13 residues. V was shortened by 5 bases and J by 2 bases, with 10 bases between the two germline ends. CDR3 bases: TGTGCCAGCAGTACCGACAGTCCCTACGAGCAGTACTTC. Translated, it gives CASSTDSPYEQYF.

Many counts were recorded for this clonotype. V gene TRBV20-1 combines with J gene TRBJ2-7; a weak D match, TRBD2 (6 bases). The V gene lost 6 bases and the J gene lost 2 bases, with 17 bases spanning the gap. The length of the CDR3 is 14 residues. Germline CDR1 reads DFQATT; CDR2 reads SNEGSKA (reference sequence). CDR3 residues: CSAVEGRSAYEQYF. CDR3 DNA: TGCAGTGCGGTGGAGGGGCGATCAGCCTACGAGCAGTACTTC.

This chain's CDR3 is CATSRVKGDTQYF. In DNA form, the CDR3 reads TGTGCCACCAGCAGGGTGAAAGGGGATACGCAGTATTTT. This chain links TRBV15 with TRBJ2-3; no clear D gene. V shed 3 bases and J shed 6 bases, with 10 bases lying between them. CDR3 length: 13 amino acids. CDR1 LNHNV and CDR2 YYDKDF come from the germline V gene (reference sequence).